Presented here are 32 T cell receptor beta chains from one specimen sequenced in a study of PD-1 blockade in classical Hodgkin lymphoma. Generated by immunoSEQ multiplex PCR, the TCRdb table keeps only in-frame clones and is missing some. The repertoire has some 45,000 clones, more than 70% of them found once; the top ten carry just over 9%. All the patients suffered relapse after autologous stem cell transplantation, and brentuximab vedotin exposure differed. The source was peripheral blood mononuclear cells (PBMCs), collected at baseline. These receptor sequences come from a human donor with classical Hodgkin lymphoma.

In regard to this clone: The same CDR3 is also encoded by other DNA sequences in this sample. The chain combines TRBV29-1 with TRBJ2-1; 9 bases fit TRBD2. Per the germline V gene, CDR1 is SQVTM and CDR2 is ANQGSEA. J gave up 0 bases and V 1 base, and 7 bases lay outside the gene matches. This CDR3 comprises 17 residues. CDR3 sequence (DNA): TGCAGCGTTGAAGGCTTAGCGGGGGAAAGCTCCTACAATGAGCAGTTCTTC. Translation: CSVEGLAGESSYNEQFF.

This clone was picked up a small number of times. V usage is TRBV5-4 and J usage is TRBJ1-2; 8 nucleotides line up with TRBD1. The CDR3 length is 16 residues. The trim removed 4 bases at V and 3 bases at J, leaving 11 bases unmatched. Germline values: CDR1 SGHNT, CDR2 YYREEE (reference sequence). DNA for the CDR3: TGTGCCAGCAGCCCAGGACAGGGAAAAGGGGACTATGGCTACACCTTC. This sequence encodes CASSPGQGKGDYGYTF.

The chain is built from TRBV6-5 and TRBJ1-6; D is uncertain. Per germline, CDR1 MNHEY and CDR2 SVGAGI. Between the trimmed V and J ends, which lost 6 bases and 4 bases, there was a span of 7 bases. CDR3 length equals 13 residues. CDR3 nucleotide sequence: TGTGCCAGCAGAGGGCAGTATAATTCACCCCTCCACTTT. It encodes CASRGQYNSPLHF.

The J gene is TRBJ2-2, the V gene TRBV6-6; 12 nucleotides match TRBD2. V trimming: 6 bases; J trimming: 3 bases; junction bases outside the gene matches: 5. CDR3 size: 16 residues. The V gene's germline CDR1 is MNHNY and CDR2 SVGAGI (reference sequence). The CDR3 sequence is CASRQLAGGHTGELFF. The CDR3 region has the DNA TGTGCCAGCAGACAACTAGCGGGGGGCCACACCGGGGAGCTGTTTTTT.

V and J are TRBV4-3 and TRBJ1-3; unclear D gene. The CDR3 is 15 residues long. Germline lookup yields CDR1 LGHNA and CDR2 YSLEER. V shed 0 bases and J shed 1 base, with 7 bases lying between them. CDR3 region: CASSQERGSGNTIYF. The CDR3, as DNA: TGCGCCAGCAGCCAAGAGAGAGGGTCTGGAAACACCATATATTTT.

The chain joins TRBV12-2 to TRBJ1-2. TRBV12-2 corresponds to a pseudogene. The CDR3 has 14 residues. Here the CDR3 DNA reads TGTGCAAGTCGCTTTTACGCGGCGTTAGAAGGCTACACCTTC. Translated, it gives CASRFYAALEGYTF.

This chain connects TRBV19 to TRBJ2-1, with 8 positions matching TRBD2. J was trimmed by 0 bases and V by 3 bases; bases with no gene match: 4. Germline CDR1 LNHDA, CDR2 SQIVND (reference sequence). CDR3 length: 16 residues. CDR3 region: CASSILAGSSYNEQFF. The DNA for the CDR3 is TGTGCCAGTAGTATCTTAGCGGGGAGCTCCTACAATGAGCAGTTCTTC.

This chain joins TRBV5-1 and TRBJ1-3; 9 nucleotides line up with TRBD1. CDR3 length: 16 residues. The V segment lost 3 bases and the J segment 2 bases; nucleotides outside the gene matches: 6. Germline CDR1 SGHRS, CDR2 YFSETQ. The CDR3 is CASSYRTGVAGNTIYF. The CDR3 nucleotides are TGCGCCAGCAGCTACCGGACAGGGGTGGCTGGAAACACCATATATTTT.

This chain joins TRBV27 and TRBJ1-6, with a possible D match to TRBD1 (5 bases). This CDR3 region has 12 residues. Germline values: CDR1 MNHEY, CDR2 SMNVEV (reference sequence). Trimming left V 8 bases short and J 9 bases short, with 11 bases between. The CDR3 nucleotides read TGTGCCAGCGGTACTGGGGGTTCACCCCTCCACTTT. Residues: CASGTGGSPLHF.

The J gene is TRBJ1-3, the V gene TRBV18; 7 bases fit TRBD1. V lost 4 bases to trimming and J lost 0 bases; unmatched junction nucleotides: 6. The germline V gene has CDR1 KGHSH and CDR2 LQKENI. The CDR3 extends over 16 amino acids. CDR3 DNA: TGTGCCAGCTCACTAACAGGGGACCGCTCTGGAAACACCATATATTTT. This gives the protein CASSLTGDRSGNTIYF.

This chain joins TRBV16 and TRBJ2-6, with D possibly being TRBD2 (5 bases). Between the trimmed V and J ends, which lost 4 bases and 0 bases, there was a span of 7 bases. The CDR3 runs 15 residues. Germline V CDR1 and CDR2: KGHSY, FQNENV. CDR3 DNA sequence: TGTGCCAGCAGCCTAAGCGGCTCTGGGGCCAACGTCCTGACTTTC. Its protein product is CASSLSGSGANVLTF.

The chain has TRBV18 and TRBJ1-2; D call uncertain. The CDR3 extends over 15 amino acids. V lost 1 base and J 2 bases, leaving 11 bases between the germline ends. The germline CDR1 and CDR2 sequences are KGHSH and LQKENI. CDR3 region: CASSPLEDGNYGYTF. The CDR3, as DNA: TGTGCCAGCTCACCACTCGAGGACGGCAACTATGGCTACACCTTC.

V and J are TRBV7-6 and TRBJ2-1, with 8 bases matching TRBD2. Germline-derived CDR1 and CDR2 are SGHVS and FNYEAQ. The V and J ends lost 5 bases and 12 bases, in that order; junction bases with no gene match: 18. This CDR3 region has 16 residues. The chain's CDR3 is CASSLGVALAVQVQFF. The CDR3 DNA reads as TGTGCCAGCAGCCTAGGGGTGGCACTAGCGGTACAGGTGCAGTTCTTC. The full variable domain, rest sourced from reference TRBV7-6 and TRBJ2-1, is GAGVSQSPRYKVTKRGQDVALRCDPISGHVSLYWYRQALGQGPEFLTYFNYEAQQDKSGLPNDRFSAERPEGSISTLTIQRTEQRDSAMYRCASSLGVALAVQVQFFGPGTRLTVL.

The V gene is TRBV28, the J gene TRBJ2-1; D remains unclear. The V gene's germline CDR1 is MDHEN and CDR2 SYDVKM. The length of the CDR3 is 14 residues. V dropped 1 base and J dropped 7 bases, with 11 bases sitting between them. The CDR3 loop is CASSLSVSQNEQFF. The CDR3 DNA sequence: TGTGCCAGCAGTTTATCAGTCAGCCAAAATGAGCAGTTCTTC.

The rearrangement links TRBV9 to TRBJ1-1, with D possibly matching TRBD1 (5 bases). This CDR3 has 13 amino acids. Looked up from germline, CDR1 is SGDLS and CDR2 is YYNGEE. V lost 3 bases and J lost 5, with 11 bases in between. CDR3 sequence: CASSEGRGTEAFF. CDR3 bases: TGTGCCAGCAGCGAGGGGCGTGGGACTGAAGCTTTCTTT.

V gene TRBV4-2 combines with J gene TRBJ2-5, with 8 bases that match TRBD2. CDR1 is LGHNA, CDR2 YNFKEQ, per germline. With V trimmed by 4 bases and J by 1 base, 5 bases remained unmatched. The CDR3 runs to 15 residues. CDR3 nucleotide sequence: TGTGCCAGCAGCCTTCGAGCGGGGGCCCAAGAGACCCAGTACTTC. It translates to CASSLRAGAQETQYF.

V usage is TRBV29-1 and J usage is TRBJ1-2; TRBD1 agrees at 7 bases. The CDR3 has 13 residues. Trimming cost V 7 bases and J 7 bases; bases outside gene matches: 12. CDR1 is SQVTM and CDR2 is ANQGSEA in the germline V gene. The CDR3 nucleotides read TGCAGCGCCCAGAGAACAGGGGATGGTGGCTACACCTTC. This encodes CSAQRTGDGGYTF.

J is TRBJ2-7 and V is TRBV2, with 10 bases fitting TRBD2. Trimming at V came to 5 bases and at J to 8 bases, leaving 6 bases not matched to a gene. Germline CDR1 SNHLY, CDR2 FYNNEI. CDR3 size: 13 residues. Here the CDR3 reads CASSPGLASKQYF. CDR3 nucleotide sequence: TGTGCCAGCAGTCCGGGACTAGCGTCCAAGCAGTACTTC.

This chain uses TRBV4-1 with TRBJ1-5; D remains ambiguous. Germline V gives CDR1 MGHRA, CDR2 YSYEKL. Trimming cost V 0 bases and J 6 bases, with 6 bases left between them. The CDR3 totals 13 residues. The DNA for the CDR3 is TGCGCCAGCAGCCAAGATCAGATTCAGCCCCAGCATTTT. Encoded protein: CASSQDQIQPQHF.

V gene TRBV5-8 combines with J gene TRBJ1-1; no reliable D call. Deletions cut 3 bases from V and 0 bases from J, with 9 bases between. This CDR3 comprises 14 residues. Germline lookup yields CDR1 SGHTS and CDR2 YDEGEE. This chain's CDR3 is CASSWGGLNTEAFF. The CDR3, as DNA: TGTGCCAGCAGCTGGGGAGGACTGAACACTGAAGCTTTCTTT.

The J gene is TRBJ2-5, the V gene TRBV27; D is ambiguous. CDR3 length: 11 amino acids. From germline, CDR1 is MNHEY and CDR2 SMNVEV (reference sequence). The V and J ends lost 6 bases and 3 bases respectively, with 5 bases between them. The CDR3 DNA is TGTGCCAGCAGCTCAAAAGAGACCCAGTACTTC. Translated: CASSSKETQYF.

This clone was recorded once. V and J are TRBV6-1 and TRBJ2-3; D may be TRBD2 (5 bases). The CDR3 contains 15 residues. The V end lost 3 bases, the J end lost 1 base, and 11 bases lay between the germline ends. Germline V gives CDR1 MNHNS, CDR2 SASEGT. CDR3 nucleotides: TGTGCCAGCAGTGAGTCGGCGGGCGGCACAGATACGCAGTATTTT. This gives the protein CASSESAGGTDTQYF.

The J gene is TRBJ2-7, the V gene TRBV13, with D unclear. V was shortened by 4 bases and J by 3 bases, with 13 bases between the two germline ends. Looked up from germline, CDR1 is PRHDT and CDR2 is FYEKMQ (reference sequence). The CDR3 length is 14 residues. The CDR3 sequence is CASSSPKDGYEQYF. CDR3 nucleotide sequence: TGTGCCAGCAGCTCCCCGAAGGATGGCTACGAGCAGTACTTC.

J is TRBJ2-1 and V is TRBV21-1; the table's TRBD2 call for D was not verified on the DNA. TRBV21-1 is a pseudogene segment. The CDR3 totals 19 residues. The DNA of the CDR3 is TGTGCCAGCAGCAAAGAGGCGGCTAGCGGGGGGTTCTCCTACAATGAGCAGTTCTTC. Translated: CASSKEAASGGFSYNEQFF.

J is TRBJ2-1 and V is TRBV18, with D uncertain. V was shortened by 4 bases and J by 3 bases, with 10 bases between the two germline ends. The CDR3 is 14 residues long. Per germline, CDR1 KGHSH and CDR2 LQKENI. CDR3 protein: CASSLLNYYNEQFF. The CDR3 nucleotides read TGTGCCAGCTCACTCCTAAACTACTACAATGAGCAGTTCTTC.

This sequence joins TRBV4-2 and TRBJ2-1; tentative D call: TRBD1 (7 bases). The V end lost 1 base, the J end lost 4 bases, and 14 bases lay between the germline ends. The CDR3 consists of 16 residues. Looked up from germline, CDR1 is LGHNA and CDR2 is YNFKEQ. CDR3 residues: CASSQGKQGTYNEQFF. CDR3 nucleotide sequence: TGTGCCAGCAGCCAAGGGAAACAGGGGACTTACAATGAGCAGTTCTTC.

This chain joins TRBV18 and TRBJ2-7; D is possibly TRBD2 (5 bases). Looked up from germline, CDR1 is KGHSH and CDR2 is LQKENI. V was pared by 6 bases and J by 4 bases, with 13 bases between. The CDR3 spans 13 residues. The CDR3 loop is CASSTLSGYEQYF. The CDR3 region has the DNA TGTGCCAGCTCGACCTTGTCGGGGTACGAGCAGTACTTC.

The chain has TRBV4-1 and TRBJ2-7; 8 positions match TRBD2. V trimming: 1 base; J trimming: 4 bases; junction bases outside the gene matches: 9. The CDR3 has 16 amino acids. Germline values: CDR1 MGHRA, CDR2 YSYEKL. CDR3 amino acids: CASSQGGREELYEQYF. The CDR3 nucleotides read TGCGCCAGCAGCCAAGGAGGGCGGGAGGAGCTGTACGAGCAGTACTTC.

This clone was counted a single time. V is TRBV7-6 and J is TRBJ2-4; perhaps TRBD1 as D (6 bases). The CDR3 covers 14 residues. Deletions cut 6 bases from V and 1 base from J, with 10 bases between. Germline V gene sequence: CDR1 SGHVS, CDR2 FNYEAQ. The CDR3 here is CASSGRGAKNIQYF. The CDR3, as DNA: TGTGCCAGCAGTGGAAGGGGGGCCAAAAACATTCAGTACTTC.

The V call is TRBV6-1, the J call TRBJ1-2; D is perhaps TRBD1 (5 bases). The CDR3 covers 12 residues. Per germline, CDR1 MNHNS and CDR2 SASEGT. Trimming left V 2 bases short and J 7 bases short, with 8 bases between. The CDR3 loop reads CASSENRFGYTF. CDR3 DNA sequence: TGTGCCAGCAGTGAAAACAGGTTTGGCTACACCTTC.

The rearrangement joins TRBV4-2 to TRBJ2-7, with 7 positions matching TRBD2. The V segment lost 0 bases and the J segment 5 bases; nucleotides outside the gene matches: 10. CDR1 is LGHNA, CDR2 YNFKEQ, per germline. The CDR3 has 16 residues. Written as DNA, the CDR3 is TGTGCCAGCAGCCAAGATCTGGGGGGAGGGAGCCACGAGCAGTACTTC. Encoded protein: CASSQDLGGGSHEQYF.

J is TRBJ1-2 and V is TRBV5-4, with 7 bases matching TRBD1. This CDR3 has 15 residues. With 0 bases clipped from V and 8 bases from J, the junction kept 10 bases outside the gene matches. Germline V gene sequence: CDR1 SGHNT, CDR2 YYREEE (reference sequence). Here the CDR3 reads CASSLGTGALEGYTF. CDR3 coding DNA: TGTGCCAGCAGCTTGGGAACAGGGGCCCTCGAGGGCTACACCTTC.